This T cell receptor beta chain was identified in a study of tumor-infiltrating lymphocytes in localized non-small cell lung cancer. Study context: Resected tumor was paired with non-adjacent uninvolved lung from the same patient. Overall study findings and caveats: No link was found between tumor T-cell fraction and recurrence-free survival. T-cell fraction did not differ between immunotypes IM1 and IM2. Not all patients were TCR sequenced, owing to tissue quantity.

V lost 4 bases, J lost 1 base, and 6 bases stayed unmatched. Germline V gene lookup returns CDR1 MNHNS and CDR2 SASEGT. The length of the CDR3 is 15 residues. The data were produced by immunoSEQ multiplex PCR, yet TCRdb's version contains in-frame clones alone and is incomplete. This sample has under 35,000 clones; approximately 85% occur once, and the top ten carry about 1.9%. A word on this clone: Antigen unknown.

The V call is TRBV6-1, the J call TRBJ1-1; 7 nucleotides align to TRBD1. What was sequenced was lung tumor tissue. The sequence derives from a human donor with non-small cell lung cancer. The CDR3 protein is CASSGGTVPNTEAFF. In nucleotides, the CDR3 is TGTGCCAGCAGTGGGGGGACAGTACCGAACACTGAAGCTTTCTTT.